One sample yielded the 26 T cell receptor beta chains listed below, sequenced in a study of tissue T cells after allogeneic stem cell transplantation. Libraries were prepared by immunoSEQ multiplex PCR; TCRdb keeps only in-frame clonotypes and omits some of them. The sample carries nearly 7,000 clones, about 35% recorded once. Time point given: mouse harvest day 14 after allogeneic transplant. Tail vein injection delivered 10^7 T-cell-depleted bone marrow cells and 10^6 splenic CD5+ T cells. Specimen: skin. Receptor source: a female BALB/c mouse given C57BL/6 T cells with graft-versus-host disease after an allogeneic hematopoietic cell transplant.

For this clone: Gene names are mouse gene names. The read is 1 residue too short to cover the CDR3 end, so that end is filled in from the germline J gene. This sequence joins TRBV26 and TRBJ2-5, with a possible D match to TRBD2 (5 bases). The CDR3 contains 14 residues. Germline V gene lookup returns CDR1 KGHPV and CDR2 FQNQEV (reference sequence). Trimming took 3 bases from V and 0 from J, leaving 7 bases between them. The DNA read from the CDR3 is TGTGCCAGCAGTCTTGGGGTTAACCAAGACACCCAGTAC. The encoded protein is CASSLGVNQDTQY. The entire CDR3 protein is CASSLGVNQDTQYF.

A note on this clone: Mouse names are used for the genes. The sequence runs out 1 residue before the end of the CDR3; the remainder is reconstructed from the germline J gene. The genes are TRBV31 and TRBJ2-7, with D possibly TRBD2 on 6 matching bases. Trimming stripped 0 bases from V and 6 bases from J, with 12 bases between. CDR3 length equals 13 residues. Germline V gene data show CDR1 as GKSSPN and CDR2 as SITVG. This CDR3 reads CAWSLLGGLEQYF. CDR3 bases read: TGTGCCTGGAGTCTACTGGGAGGGCTTGAACAGTAC.

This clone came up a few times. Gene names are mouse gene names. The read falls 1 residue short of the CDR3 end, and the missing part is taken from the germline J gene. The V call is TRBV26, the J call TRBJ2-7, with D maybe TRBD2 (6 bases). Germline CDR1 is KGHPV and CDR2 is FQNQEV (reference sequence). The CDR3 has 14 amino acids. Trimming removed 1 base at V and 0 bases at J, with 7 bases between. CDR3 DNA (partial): TGTGCCAGCAGTCTGTTTGGGGGCTCCTATGAACAGTAC. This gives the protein CASSLFGGSYEQY. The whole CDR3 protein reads CASSLFGGSYEQYF.

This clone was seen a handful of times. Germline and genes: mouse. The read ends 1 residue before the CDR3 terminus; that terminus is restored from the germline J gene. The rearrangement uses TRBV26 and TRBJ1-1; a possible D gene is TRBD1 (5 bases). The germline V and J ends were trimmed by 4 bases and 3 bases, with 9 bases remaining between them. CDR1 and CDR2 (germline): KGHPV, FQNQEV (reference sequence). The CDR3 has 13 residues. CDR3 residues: CASSPGWDTEVFF. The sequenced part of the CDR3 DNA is TGTGCCAGCAGTCCAGGGTGGGACACAGAAGTCTTC. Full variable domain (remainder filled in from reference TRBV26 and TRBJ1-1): NSKVIQTPRYLVKGQGQKAKMRCIPEKGHPVVFWYQQNKNNEFKFLINFQNQEVLQQIDMTEKRFSAECPSNSPCSLEIQSSEAGDSALYLCASSPGWDTEVFFGKGTRLTVV.

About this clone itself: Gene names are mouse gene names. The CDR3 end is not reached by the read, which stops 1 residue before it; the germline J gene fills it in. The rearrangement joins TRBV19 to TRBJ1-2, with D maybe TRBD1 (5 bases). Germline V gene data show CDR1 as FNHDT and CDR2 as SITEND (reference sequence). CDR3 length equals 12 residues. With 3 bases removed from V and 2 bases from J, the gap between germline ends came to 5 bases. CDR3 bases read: TGTGCCAGCAGTAAGGGGAACTCCGACTACACC. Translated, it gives CASSKGNSDYT. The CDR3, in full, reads CASSKGNSDYTF.

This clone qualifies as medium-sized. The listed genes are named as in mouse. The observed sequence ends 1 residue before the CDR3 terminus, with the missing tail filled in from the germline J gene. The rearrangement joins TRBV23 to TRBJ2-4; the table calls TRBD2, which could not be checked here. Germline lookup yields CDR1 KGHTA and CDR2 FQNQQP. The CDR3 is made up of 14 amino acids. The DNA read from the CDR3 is TGCTCCAGCAGTCAATCTGGGGGGGCGACCACCTTGTAC. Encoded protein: CSSSQSGGATTLY. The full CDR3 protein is CSSSQSGGATTLYF.

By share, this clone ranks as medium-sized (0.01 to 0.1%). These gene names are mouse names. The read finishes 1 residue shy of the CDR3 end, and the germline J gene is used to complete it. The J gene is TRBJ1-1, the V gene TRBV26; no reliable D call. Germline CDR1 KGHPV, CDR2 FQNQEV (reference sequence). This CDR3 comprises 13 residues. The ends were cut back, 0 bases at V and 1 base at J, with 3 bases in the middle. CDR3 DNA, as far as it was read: TGTGCCAGCAGTCTGTCGGGGAACACAGAAGTCTTC. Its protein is CASSLSGNTEVF. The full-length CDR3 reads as CASSLSGNTEVFF. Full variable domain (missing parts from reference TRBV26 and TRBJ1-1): NSKVIQTPRYLVKGQGQKAKMRCIPEKGHPVVFWYQQNKNNEFKFLINFQNQEVLQQIDMTEKRFSAECPSNSPCSLEIQSSEAGDSALYLCASSLSGNTEVFFGKGTRLTVV.

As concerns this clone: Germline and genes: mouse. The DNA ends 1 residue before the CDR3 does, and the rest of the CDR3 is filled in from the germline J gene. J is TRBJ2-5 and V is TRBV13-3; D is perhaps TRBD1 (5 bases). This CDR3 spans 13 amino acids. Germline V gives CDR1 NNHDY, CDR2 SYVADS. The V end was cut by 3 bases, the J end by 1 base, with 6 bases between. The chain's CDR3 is CASSGGDQDTQYF. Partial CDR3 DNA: TGTGCCAGCAGTGGAGGGGACCAAGACACCCAGTAC.

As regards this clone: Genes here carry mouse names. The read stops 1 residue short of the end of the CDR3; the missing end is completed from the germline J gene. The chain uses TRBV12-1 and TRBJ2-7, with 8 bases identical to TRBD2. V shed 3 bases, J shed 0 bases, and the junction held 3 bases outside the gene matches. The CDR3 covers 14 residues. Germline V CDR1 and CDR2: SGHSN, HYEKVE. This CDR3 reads CASSRLGGSYEQYF. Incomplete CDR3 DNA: TGTGCCAGCTCTAGGCTGGGGGGCTCCTATGAACAGTAC.

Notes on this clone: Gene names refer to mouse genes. The CDR3 DNA, read in part, is TGTGCCAGCAGCTTTGGACTGGGGGTTAGTCAAAACACCTTGTAC. Its protein is CASSFGLGVSQNTLY. The full-length CDR3 reads as CASSFGLGVSQNTLYF. V gene TRBV3 combines with J gene TRBJ2-4, with 10 bases that match TRBD2. The read falls 1 residue short of the CDR3 end, and the missing part is taken from the germline J gene. The ends lost 3 bases at V and 0 bases at J; junction bases unmatched: 3. Germline assignment: CDR1 SNHLY and CDR2 FYNGKV (reference sequence). This CDR3 comprises 16 residues.

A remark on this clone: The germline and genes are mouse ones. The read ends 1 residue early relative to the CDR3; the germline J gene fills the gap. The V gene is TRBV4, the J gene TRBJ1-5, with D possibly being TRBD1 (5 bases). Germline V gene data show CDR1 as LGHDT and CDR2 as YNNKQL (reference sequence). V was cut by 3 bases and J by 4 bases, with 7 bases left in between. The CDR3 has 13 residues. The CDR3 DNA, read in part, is TGTGCCAGCAGCTACAGGGCTAACCAGGCTCCGCTT. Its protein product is CASSYRANQAPL. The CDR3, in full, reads CASSYRANQAPLF.

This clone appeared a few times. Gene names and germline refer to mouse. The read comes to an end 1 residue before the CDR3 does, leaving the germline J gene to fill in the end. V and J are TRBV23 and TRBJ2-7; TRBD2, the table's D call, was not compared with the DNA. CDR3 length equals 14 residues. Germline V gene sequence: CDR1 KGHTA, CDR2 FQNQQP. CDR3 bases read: TGCTCCAGCAGCCCCGGGACTGGGGGCTATGAACAGTAC. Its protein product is CSSSPGTGGYEQY. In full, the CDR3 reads CSSSPGTGGYEQYF. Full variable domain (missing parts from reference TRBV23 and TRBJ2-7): DAAVTQKPRYLIKMKGQEAEMKCIPEKGHTAVFWYQQKQSKELKFLIYFQNQQPLDQIDMVKERFSAVCPSSSLCSLGIRTCEAEDSALYLCSSSPGTGGYEQYFGPGTRLTVL.

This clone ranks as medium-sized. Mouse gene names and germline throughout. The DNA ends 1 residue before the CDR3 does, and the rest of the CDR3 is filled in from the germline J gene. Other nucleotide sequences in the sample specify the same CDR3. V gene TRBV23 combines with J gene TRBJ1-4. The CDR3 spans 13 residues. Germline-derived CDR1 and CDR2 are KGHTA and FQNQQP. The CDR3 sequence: CSSSPISNERLFF. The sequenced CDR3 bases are TGCTCCAGCAGTCCGATTTCCAACGAAAGATTATTT.

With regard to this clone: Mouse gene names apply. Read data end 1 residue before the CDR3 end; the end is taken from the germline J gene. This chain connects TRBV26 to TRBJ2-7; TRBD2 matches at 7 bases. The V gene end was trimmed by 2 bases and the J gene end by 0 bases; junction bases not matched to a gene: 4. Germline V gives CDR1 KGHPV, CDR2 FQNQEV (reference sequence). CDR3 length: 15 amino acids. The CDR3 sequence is CASSLATGSSYEQYF. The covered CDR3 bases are TGTGCCAGCAGTCTGGCGACTGGGAGCTCCTATGAACAGTAC.

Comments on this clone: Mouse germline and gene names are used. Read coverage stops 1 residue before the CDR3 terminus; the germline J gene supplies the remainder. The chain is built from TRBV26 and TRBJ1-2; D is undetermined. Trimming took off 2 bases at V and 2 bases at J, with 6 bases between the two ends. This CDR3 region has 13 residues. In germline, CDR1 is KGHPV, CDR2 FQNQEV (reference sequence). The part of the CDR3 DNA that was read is TGTGCCAGCAGTCTGACGGAGAACTCCGACTACACC. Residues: CASSLTENSDYT. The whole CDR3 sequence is CASSLTENSDYTF.

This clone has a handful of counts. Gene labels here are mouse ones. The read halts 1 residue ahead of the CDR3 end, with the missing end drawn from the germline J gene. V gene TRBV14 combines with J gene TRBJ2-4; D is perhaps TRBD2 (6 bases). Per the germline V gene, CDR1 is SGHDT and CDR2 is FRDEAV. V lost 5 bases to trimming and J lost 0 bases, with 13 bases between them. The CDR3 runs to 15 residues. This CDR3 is CASSPLGPSQNTLYF. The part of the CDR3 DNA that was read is TGTGCCAGCAGCCCCCTGGGGCCTAGTCAAAACACCTTGTAC.

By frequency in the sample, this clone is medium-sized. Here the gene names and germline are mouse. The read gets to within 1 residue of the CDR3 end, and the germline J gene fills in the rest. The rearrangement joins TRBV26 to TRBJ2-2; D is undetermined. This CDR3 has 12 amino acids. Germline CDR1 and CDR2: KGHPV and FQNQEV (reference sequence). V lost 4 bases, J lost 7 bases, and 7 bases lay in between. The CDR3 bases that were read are TGTGCCAGCAGTCCTCCAGTCGGGCAGCTCTAC. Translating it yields CASSPPVGQLY. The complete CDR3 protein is CASSPPVGQLYF.

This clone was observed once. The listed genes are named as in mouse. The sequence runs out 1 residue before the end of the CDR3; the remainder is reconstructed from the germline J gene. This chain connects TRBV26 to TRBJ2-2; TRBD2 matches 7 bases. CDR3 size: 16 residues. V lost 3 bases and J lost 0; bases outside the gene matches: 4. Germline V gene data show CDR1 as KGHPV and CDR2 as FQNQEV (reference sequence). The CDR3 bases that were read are TGTGCCAGCAGTCTCTGGGGGTCTGCAAACACCGGGCAGCTCTAC. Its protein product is CASSLWGSANTGQLY. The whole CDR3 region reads CASSLWGSANTGQLYF.

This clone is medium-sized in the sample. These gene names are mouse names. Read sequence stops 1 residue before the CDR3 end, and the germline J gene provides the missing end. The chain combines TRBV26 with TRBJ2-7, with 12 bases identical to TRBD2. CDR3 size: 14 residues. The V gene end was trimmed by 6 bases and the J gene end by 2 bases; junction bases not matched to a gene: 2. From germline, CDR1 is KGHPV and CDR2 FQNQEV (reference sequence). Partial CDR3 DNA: TGTGCCAGCAGGCGGACTGGGGGGGCCTATGAACAGTAC. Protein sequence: CASRRTGGAYEQY. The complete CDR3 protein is CASRRTGGAYEQYF. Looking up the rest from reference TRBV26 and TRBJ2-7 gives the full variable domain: NSKVIQTPRYLVKGQGQKAKMRCIPEKGHPVVFWYQQNKNNEFKFLINFQNQEVLQQIDMTEKRFSAECPSNSPCSLEIQSSEAGDSALYLCASRRTGGAYEQYFGPGTRLTVL.

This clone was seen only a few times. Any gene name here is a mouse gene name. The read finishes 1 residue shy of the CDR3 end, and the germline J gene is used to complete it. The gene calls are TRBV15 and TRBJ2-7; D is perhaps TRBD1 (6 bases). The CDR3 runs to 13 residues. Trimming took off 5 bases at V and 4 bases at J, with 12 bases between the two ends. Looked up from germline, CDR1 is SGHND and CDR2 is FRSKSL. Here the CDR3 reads CASSPGDKYEQYF. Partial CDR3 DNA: TGTGCCAGCAGTCCCGGGGACAAATATGAACAGTAC.

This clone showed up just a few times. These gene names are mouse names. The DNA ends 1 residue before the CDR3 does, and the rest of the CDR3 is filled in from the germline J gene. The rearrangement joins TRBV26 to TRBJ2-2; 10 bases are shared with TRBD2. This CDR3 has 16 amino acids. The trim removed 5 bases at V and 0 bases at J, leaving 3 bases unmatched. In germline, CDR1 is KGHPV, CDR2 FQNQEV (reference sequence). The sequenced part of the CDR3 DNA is TGTGCCAGCAGTAAACTGGGGGGGACAAACACCGGGCAGCTCTAC. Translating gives CASSKLGGTNTGQLY. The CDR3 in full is CASSKLGGTNTGQLYF. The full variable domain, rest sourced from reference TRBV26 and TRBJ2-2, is NSKVIQTPRYLVKGQGQKAKMRCIPEKGHPVVFWYQQNKNNEFKFLINFQNQEVLQQIDMTEKRFSAECPSNSPCSLEIQSSEAGDSALYLCASSKLGGTNTGQLYFGEGSKLTVL.

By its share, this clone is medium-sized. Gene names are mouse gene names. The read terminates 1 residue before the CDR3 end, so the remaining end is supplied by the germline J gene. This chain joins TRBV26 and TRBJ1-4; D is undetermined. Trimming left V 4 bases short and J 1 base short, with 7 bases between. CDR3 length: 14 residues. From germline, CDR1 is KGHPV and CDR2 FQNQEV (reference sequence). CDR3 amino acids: CASSPTHSNERLFF. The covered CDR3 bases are TGTGCCAGCAGTCCGACACATTCCAACGAAAGATTATTT.

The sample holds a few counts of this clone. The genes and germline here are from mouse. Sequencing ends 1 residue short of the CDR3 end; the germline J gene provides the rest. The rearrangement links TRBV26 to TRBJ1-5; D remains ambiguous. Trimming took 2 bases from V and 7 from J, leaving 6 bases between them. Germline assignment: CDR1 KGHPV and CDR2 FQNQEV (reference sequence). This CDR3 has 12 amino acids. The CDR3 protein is CASSLRQQAPLF. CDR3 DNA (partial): TGTGCCAGCAGTCTGAGACAACAGGCTCCGCTT.

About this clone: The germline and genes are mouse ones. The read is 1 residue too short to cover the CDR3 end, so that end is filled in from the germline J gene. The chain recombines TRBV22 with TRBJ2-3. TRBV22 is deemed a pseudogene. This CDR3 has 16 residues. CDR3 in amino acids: CASSCRWGPSAETLYF. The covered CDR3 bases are TGTGCCAGCAGTTGTAGGTGGGGGCCTAGTGCAGAAACGCTGTAT.

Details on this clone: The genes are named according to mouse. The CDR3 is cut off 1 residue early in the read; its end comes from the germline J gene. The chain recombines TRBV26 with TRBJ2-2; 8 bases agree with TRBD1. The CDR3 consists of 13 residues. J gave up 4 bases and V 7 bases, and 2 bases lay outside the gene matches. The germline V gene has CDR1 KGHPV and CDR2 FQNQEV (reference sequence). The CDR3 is CASNRGSTGQLYF. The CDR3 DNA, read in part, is TGTGCCAGCAACAGGGGGAGCACCGGGCAGCTCTAC.

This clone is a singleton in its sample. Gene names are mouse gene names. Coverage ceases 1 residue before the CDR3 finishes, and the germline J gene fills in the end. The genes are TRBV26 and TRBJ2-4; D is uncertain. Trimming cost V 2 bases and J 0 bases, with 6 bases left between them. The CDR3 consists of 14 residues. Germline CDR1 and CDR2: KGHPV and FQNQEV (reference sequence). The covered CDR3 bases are TGTGCCAGCAGTCTGACAACTAGTCAAAACACCTTGTAC. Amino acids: CASSLTTSQNTLY. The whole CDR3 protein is CASSLTTSQNTLYF.